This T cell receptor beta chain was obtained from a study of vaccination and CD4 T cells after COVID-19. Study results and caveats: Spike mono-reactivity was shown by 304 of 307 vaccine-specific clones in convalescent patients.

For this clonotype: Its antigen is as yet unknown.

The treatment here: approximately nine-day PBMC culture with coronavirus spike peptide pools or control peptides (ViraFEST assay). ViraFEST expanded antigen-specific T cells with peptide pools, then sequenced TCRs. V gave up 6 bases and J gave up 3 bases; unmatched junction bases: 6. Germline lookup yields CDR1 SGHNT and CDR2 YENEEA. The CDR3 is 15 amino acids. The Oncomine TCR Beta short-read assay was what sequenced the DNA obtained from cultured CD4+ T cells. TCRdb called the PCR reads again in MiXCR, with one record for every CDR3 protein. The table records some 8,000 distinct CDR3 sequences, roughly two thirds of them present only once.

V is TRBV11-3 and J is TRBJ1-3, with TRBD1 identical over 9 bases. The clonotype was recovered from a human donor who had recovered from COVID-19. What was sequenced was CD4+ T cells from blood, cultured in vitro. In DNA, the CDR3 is TGTGCCAGCAGGGTTACAGGGGGCCGTGGAAACACCATATATTTT. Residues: CASRVTGGRGNTIYF.